The 21 T cell receptor beta chains below all came from one sample that was sequenced in a study of response to subunit inactivated influenza vaccine (dated 2018 in TCRdb). Library preparation employed RT-PCR. Data came from an Illumina HiSeq 2500. The public reads were reanalyzed by TCRdb: fastp trimming at Q25, MiXCR alignment, in-frame beta chains only. Every entry covers one CDR3 protein and lists the most common genes and DNA from its rows. The sample table records 450,000 to 550,000 distinct CDR3 sequences; around 25% of these occur just once. 1.5% to 2% of the sample goes to the ten largest clones. The input for sequencing was CD4+ T cells sorted from PBMCs, taken about 5 days after vaccination. These TCRs come from a man in his fifties or sixties who received an inactivated influenza vaccine. Donor details come from another sample of the same person, matched by shared clones.

This clonotype was detected only a few times. The chain carries TRBV4-3 and TRBJ2-2; 9 bases are shared with TRBD1. Per germline, CDR1 LGHNA and CDR2 YSLEER. Unmatched junction bases numbered 1, after V lost 4 bases and J lost 1 base. The CDR3 loop spans 15 amino acids. DNA of the CDR3: TGCGCCAGCAGCCTGGACAGGGGGAACACCGGGGAGCTGTTTTTT. It codes for CASSLDRGNTGELFF.

There are many counts of this clonotype. This chain uses TRBV29-1 with TRBJ2-7, with TRBD2 matching over 13 bases. Per germline, CDR1 SQVTM and CDR2 ANQGSEA. J was trimmed by 5 bases and V by 4 bases; bases with no gene match: 8. The CDR3 has 15 amino acids. The DNA of the CDR3 is TGCAGCGTTGCCCCGGGACTAGCGGGATCCCACGAGCAGTACTTC. Amino acids: CSVAPGLAGSHEQYF.

With respect to this clonotype: A much larger clonotype is one base distant, so this may be a read error. The chain recombines TRBV6-2 or TRBV6-3 with TRBJ2-7, with 8 positions matching TRBD1. The germline CDR1 and CDR2 sequences are MNHEY and SVGEGT. The CDR3 length is 13 residues. V gave up 2 bases and J gave up 3 bases; unmatched junction bases: 0. Here the CDR3 DNA reads TGTGCCAGCAGTTACACAGGGGGCTACGAGCAGTACTTC. Translating gives CASSYTGGYEQYF.

The table lists this clonotype with a few counts. The CDR3 region is CSVRQGRNYGYTF. The DNA of the CDR3 is TGCAGCGTTAGACAGGGGCGAAACTATGGCTACACCTTC. The chain recombines TRBV29-1 with TRBJ1-2, with 8 bases fitting TRBD1. V shed 5 bases and J 2 bases; nucleotides not matched to a gene: 4. The CDR3 is 13 amino acids. The germline gives CDR1 SQVTM, CDR2 ANQGSEA.

DNA of the CDR3: TGCAGTGCTAGCCGAGCGGGAGGAAAGGATGAGCAGTTCTTC. This codes for CSASRAGGKDEQFF. The rearrangement joins TRBV20-1 to TRBJ2-1, with 9 positions matching TRBD2. Looked up from germline, CDR1 is DFQATT and CDR2 is SNEGSKA (reference sequence). J was trimmed by 8 bases and V by 3 bases; bases with no gene match: 8. This CDR3 is built from 14 residues.

The chain uses TRBV29-1 and TRBJ2-4, with D hard to call. V lost 6 bases, J lost 1 base, and 10 bases lay in between. This CDR3 spans 13 amino acids. CDR1 is SQVTM and CDR2 is ANQGSEA in the germline V gene. CDR3 DNA: TGCAGCGTATCCGGCAGGGCCAAAAACATTCAGTACTTC. It is translated as CSVSGRAKNIQYF.

A few counts support this clonotype. The gene calls are TRBV30 and TRBJ1-4; 9 bases align to TRBD1. With V trimmed by 1 base and J by 7 bases, 4 bases remained unmatched. Germline CDR1 GTSNPN, CDR2 SVGIG (reference sequence). There are 14 residues in the CDR3. The CDR3 DNA reads TGTGCCTGGAGTGAGGGGACAGGGTTTGAAAAACTGTTTTTT. Its protein product is CAWSEGTGFEKLFF. Combining the CDR3 with reference TRBV30 and TRBJ1-4 gives the whole variable domain SQTIHQWPATLVQPVGSPLSLECTVEGTSNPNLYWYRQAAGRGLQLLFYSVGIGQISSEVPQNLSASRPQDRQFILSSKKLLLSDSGFYLCAWSEGTGFEKLFFGSGTQLSVL.

This clonotype was seen more than once but under ten times. V gene TRBV11-2 combines with J gene TRBJ2-1; 12 nucleotides align to TRBD2. CDR1 and CDR2 (germline): SGHAT, FQNNGV. With V trimmed by 4 bases and J by 2 bases, 3 bases remained unmatched. CDR3 length: 16 amino acids. The CDR3 nucleotides are TGTGCCAGCAGCTCGGGACTAGCGGGCCCCTACAATGAGCAGTTCTTC. This encodes CASSSGLAGPYNEQFF.

The chain carries TRBV10-3 and TRBJ1-5; 7 bases line up with TRBD1. This CDR3 is 13 amino acids long. V lost 10 bases, J lost 3 bases, and 6 bases stayed unmatched. Germline V gives CDR1 ENHRY, CDR2 SYGVKD. The CDR3 protein is CATKTGPNQPQHF. In nucleotides, the CDR3 is TGTGCCACAAAGACAGGGCCCAATCAGCCCCAGCATTTT.

This clonotype was counted only a few times. The chain carries TRBV6-1 and TRBJ2-2; TRBD1 might be the D (6 bases). The ends were cut back, 6 bases at V and 0 bases at J, with 11 bases in the middle. The CDR3 has 15 amino acids. Germline CDR1 reads MNHNS; CDR2 reads SASEGT. This CDR3 is CASSETGTNTGELFF. The CDR3 DNA is TGTGCCAGCAGCGAGACAGGAACGAACACCGGGGAGCTGTTTTTT.

This clonotype turned up a few times. The chain has TRBV24-1 and TRBJ1-2, with TRBD1 identical over 7 bases. V was pared by 1 base and J by 8 bases, with 6 bases of the junction left unmatched. Germline V gives CDR1 KGHDR, CDR2 SFDVKD. The CDR3 totals 14 residues. DNA for the CDR3: TGTGCCACCAGTGATTTCAGGGGGGCGAGAGGCTACACCTTC. Its translation is CATSDFRGARGYTF.

There are many counts of this clonotype. The gene calls are TRBV12-3 or TRBV12-4 and TRBJ2-7; 11 bases align to TRBD1. This CDR3 has 15 amino acids. V lost 1 base to trimming and J lost 2 bases; unmatched junction nucleotides: 1. In DNA, the CDR3 is TGTGCCAGCAGTTTAGGGGGACAGGGGGCCTACGAGCAGTACTTC. It is translated as CASSLGGQGAYEQYF.

The sample holds many counts of this clonotype. The chain joins TRBV12-3 or TRBV12-4 to TRBJ1-1; D call uncertain. The CDR3 sequence is 13 residues long. Trimming pared 0 bases from V and 7 bases from J, leaving 9 bases between. CDR3 sequence (DNA): TGTGCCAGCAGTTTAGCCACCAGCCTTGAAGCTTTCTTT. Translating it yields CASSLATSLEAFF.

This chain uses TRBV6-2 or TRBV6-3 with TRBJ2-5, with D unclear. The CDR3 has 13 residues. The ends were cut back, 7 bases at V and 4 bases at J, with 13 bases in the middle. Germline CDR1 and CDR2: MNHEY and SVGEGT. CDR3 region: CASNANWGETQYF. The CDR3 DNA is TGTGCCAGCAACGCGAATTGGGGAGAGACCCAGTACTTC.

This clonotype occurred a few times. V gene TRBV7-8 combines with J gene TRBJ1-2, with 7 bases aligning to TRBD1. V dropped 6 bases and J dropped 8; count of bases not matched to a gene: 18. This CDR3 has 16 amino acids. Germline V CDR1 and CDR2: SGHVS, FQNEAQ. CDR3 amino acids: CASRPRGQGVSIGYTF. The CDR3 DNA sequence: TGTGCCAGCAGACCCCGCGGGCAGGGGGTTTCTATCGGCTACACCTTC.

The rearrangement joins TRBV7-9 to TRBJ2-3, with D possibly being TRBD2 (6 bases). Germline V gene sequence: CDR1 SEHNR, CDR2 FQNEAQ (reference sequence). This CDR3 region has 16 residues. V was cut by 4 bases and J by 2 bases, with 16 bases left in between. The CDR3 reads CASSSTRPPYTDTQYF. CDR3 DNA sequence: TGTGCCAGCAGCTCGACTAGACCACCATACACAGATACGCAGTATTTT.

This clonotype was seen only a few times. At one end the junction does not follow the germline gene, possibly because of a read error. The chain recombines TRBV7-7 with TRBJ2-2; D possibly corresponds to TRBD2 (6 bases). The CDR3 covers 16 residues. Germline CDR1 is SSHAT and CDR2 is FNYEAQ (reference sequence). DNA of the CDR3: TGTGCTAGCAGCTTAGCGGCCCGGCGGGACACCGGGGAGCTGTTTTTT. Its protein product is CASSLAARRDTGELFF. Looking up the rest from reference TRBV7-7 and TRBJ2-2 gives the full variable domain: GAGVSQSPRYKVTKRGQDVTLRCDPISSHATLYWYQQALGQGPEFLTYFNYEAQPDKSGLPSDRFSAERPEGSISTLTIQRTEQRDSAMYRCASSLAARRDTGELFFGEGSRLTVL.

This clonotype was seen at least ten times. This sequence joins TRBV10-3 and TRBJ1-2, with TRBD1 as a possible D gene (5 bases). V shed 6 bases and J shed 2 bases, with 7 bases lying between them. The CDR3 is made up of 12 amino acids. The V gene's germline CDR1 is ENHRY and CDR2 SYGVKD. The CDR3 loop is CAIRQENYGYTF. For the CDR3, the DNA is TGTGCCATCAGACAGGAGAACTATGGCTACACCTTC.

This clonotype was recorded a few times. The V and J genes are TRBV25-1 and TRBJ2-2; D not certain. The V and J ends lost 1 base and 9 bases respectively, with 3 bases between them. There are 11 residues in the CDR3. CDR1 MGHDK and CDR2 SYGVNS come from the germline V gene. CDR3 loop: CASSESRELFF. In DNA form, the CDR3 reads TGTGCCAGCAGTGAATCCCGGGAGCTGTTTTTT.

The chain combines TRBV4-3 with TRBJ2-1; possibly TRBD2 for D (6 bases). Trimming left V 5 bases short and J 3 bases short, with 14 bases between. Germline assignment: CDR1 LGHNA and CDR2 YSLEER. This CDR3 is 15 amino acids long. The CDR3 DNA reads as TGCGCCAGCAGCAAGAATAGCGGCCACTACAATGAGCAGTTCTTC. Protein product: CASSKNSGHYNEQFF.

This chain joins TRBV7-8 and TRBJ2-7, with D possibly TRBD1 on 6 matching bases. Between the trimmed V and J ends, which lost 6 bases and 2 bases, there was a span of 11 bases. CDR1 and CDR2 from the germline V gene are SGHVS and FQNEAQ. This CDR3 is 13 amino acids long. The CDR3 DNA is TGTGCCAGCAGTTACACAGGGACCTACGAGCAGTACTTC. Translating gives CASSYTGTYEQYF.